What follows are 24 T cell receptor beta chains derived from one specimen sequenced in a study of blood T cells in healthy people across ages. PCR was performed a second time for about 6 to 12 cycles using a sample-barcoded 5' primer and a J-beta primer mix. TCRdb re-analysed the 5' RACE reads in MiXCR, keeping a single row per CDR3 protein. The profile shows over a million distinct CDR3 sequences, 35% to 55% of them singletons. The sequencing sample was made of blood. Receptor source: a woman aged 55-69 years in good health.

Here the CDR3 reads CASSPAGGNTGELFF. CDR3 DNA sequence: TGTGCCAGCAGCCCAGCGGGAGGGAACACCGGGGAGCTGTTTTTT. V and J are TRBV11-2 and TRBJ2-2, with 9 bases aligning to TRBD2. After removal of 5 bases from V and 1 base from J, the junction contained 2 bases not matched to a gene. The CDR3 extends over 15 amino acids. CDR1 and CDR2 (germline): SGHAT, FQNNGV.

The chain employs TRBV27 and TRBJ2-3, with 14 bases matching TRBD2. The V and J ends lost 4 bases and 5 bases, in that order; junction bases with no gene match: 5. Germline CDR1 MNHEY, CDR2 SMNVEV (reference sequence). CDR3 length: 16 residues. CDR3 sequence reads: CASSSGTSGRRDTQYF. DNA of the CDR3: TGTGCCAGCAGTTCTGGGACTAGCGGGAGACGAGATACGCAGTATTTT.

The chain has TRBV6-4 and TRBJ2-1, with TRBD2 as a possible D gene (8 bases). V was pared by 4 bases and J by 8 bases, with 18 bases between. The CDR3 has 15 residues. Germline CDR1 MRHNA, CDR2 SNTAGT. The CDR3 DNA sequence: TGTGCCAGCAGTGGCTCAGGGGGACTAGGATATGAGCAGTTCTTC. Amino acids: CASSGSGGLGYEQFF.

As concerns this clonotype: A much larger clone differs by one base, so this may be a read error. The chain has TRBV4-1 and TRBJ1-4; possible D gene TRBD1, 6 bases. This CDR3 spans 17 amino acids. Trimming stripped 0 bases from V and 8 bases from J, with 19 bases between. Germline V lookup: CDR1 MGHRA, CDR2 YSYEKL. CDR3: CASSQDSGQNPKEKLFF. The CDR3, as DNA: TGCGCCAGCAGCCAAGATAGTGGACAGAACCCAAAGGAAAAACTGTTTTTT.

Remarks on this clonotype: At one end the junction does not follow the germline gene, possibly because of a read error. The chain links TRBV5-1 to TRBJ1-4; D ambiguous. The CDR3 is 14 residues long. Germline V gene data show CDR1 as SGHRS and CDR2 as YFSETQ. This CDR3 reads CANSLELGDEKLFF. The CDR3, as DNA: TGCGCCAACAGCTTGGAATTGGGTGATGAAAAACTGTTTTTT.

This clonotype was picked up a small number of times. The V and J genes are TRBV3-1 and TRBJ2-4, with D maybe TRBD2 (5 bases). Germline V CDR1 and CDR2: LGHDT, YNNKEL (reference sequence). Trimming shortened V by 0 bases and J by 12 bases, and 12 bases separated the two germline ends. The CDR3 has 13 amino acids. CDR3 sequence (DNA): TGTGCCAGCAGCCAAGAGGCACTAGATCCTCAGTACTTC. It codes for CASSQEALDPQYF. The full variable domain, with the rest looked up from reference TRBV3-1 and TRBJ2-4, is DTAVSQTPKYLVTQMGNDKSIKCEQNLGHDTMYWYKQDSKKFLKIMFSYNNKELIINETVPNRFSPKSPDKAHLNLHINSLELGDSAVYFCASSQEALDPQYFGAGTRLSVL.

The V call is TRBV20-1, the J call TRBJ2-5; tentative D call: TRBD2 (6 bases). The J call may be mistaken, given a closer DNA end match to TRBJ2-4. CDR1 DFQATT and CDR2 SNEGSKA come from the germline V gene (reference sequence). The CDR3 is 15 residues long. The CDR3 nucleotides read TGCAGTGCTAGAATATCAGGAGGGGACGGAAACATTCAGTACTTC. Protein: CSARISGGDGNIQYF.

The chain joins TRBV4-2 to TRBJ2-7; 10 bases agree with TRBD2. This CDR3 has 17 amino acids. Germline V gene data show CDR1 as LGHNA and CDR2 as YNFKEQ. V lost 0 bases, J lost 0 bases, and 5 bases stayed unmatched. The CDR3 reads CASSQDLTSGASYEQYF. The CDR3 DNA sequence: TGTGCCAGCAGCCAAGATCTAACTAGCGGGGCCTCCTACGAGCAGTACTTC.

This chain uses TRBV6-1 with TRBJ2-6, with 10 bases aligning to TRBD1. CDR1 is MNHNS, CDR2 SASEGT, per germline. This CDR3 contains 18 residues. Trimming removed 3 bases from V and 1 base from J; junction bases left unmatched: 6. The CDR3 DNA reads as TGTGCCAGCAGTGACCCGGGACAGGGGTTTTCTGGGGCCAACGTCCTGACTTTC. Translated, it gives CASSDPGQGFSGANVLTF.

This clonotype appeared once. This rearrangement joins TRBV27 to TRBJ2-7, with D maybe TRBD1 (6 bases). This CDR3 is built from 15 residues. Germline CDR1 reads MNHEY; CDR2 reads SMNVEV (reference sequence). The V end was cut by 2 bases, the J end by 6 bases, with 17 bases between. The CDR3 loop is CASSLATGKLSEQYF. The DNA of the CDR3 is TGTGCCAGCAGTTTAGCGACAGGCAAGTTGAGCGAGCAGTACTTC.

This clonotype was counted between two and nine times. The V and J genes are TRBV25-1 and TRBJ2-7, with D uncertain. This CDR3 comprises 13 residues. The V end was cut by 3 bases, the J end by 3 bases, with 9 bases between. Looked up from germline, CDR1 is MGHDK and CDR2 is SYGVNS. CDR3 nucleotides: TGTGCCAGCAGTGATGATCCTCTCTACGAGCAGTACTTC. Encoded protein: CASSDDPLYEQYF.

This clonotype has only a few counts. The J gene is TRBJ2-2, the V gene TRBV20-1; 7 bases align to TRBD1. Germline V gene lookup returns CDR1 DFQATT and CDR2 SNEGSKA (reference sequence). V lost 5 bases and J lost 2; bases outside the gene matches: 5. The CDR3 length is 14 residues. The CDR3 loop is CSALDRANTGELFF. As DNA, the CDR3 is TGCAGTGCTCTCGACAGGGCTAACACCGGGGAGCTGTTTTTT.

The chain uses TRBV18 and TRBJ2-5; a weak D match, TRBD1 (5 bases). Trimming took 2 bases from V and 5 from J, leaving 18 bases between them. This CDR3 contains 16 residues. Germline V gives CDR1 KGHSH, CDR2 LQKENI. CDR3 nucleotides: TGTGCCAGCTCACCAGAAGGGGCAGGCGCCGCGGAGACCCAGTACTTC. This gives the protein CASSPEGAGAAETQYF.

Only a few counts were recorded for this clonotype. The chain recombines TRBV20-1 with TRBJ2-3; TRBD1 agrees at 9 bases. Looked up from germline, CDR1 is DFQATT and CDR2 is SNEGSKA (reference sequence). The CDR3 sequence is 15 residues long. The V and J ends lost 3 bases and 2 bases, in that order; junction bases with no gene match: 6. This CDR3 reads CSASSRTGDTDTQYF. In DNA form, the CDR3 reads TGCAGTGCTAGTTCAAGGACAGGGGACACAGATACGCAGTATTTT.

V gene TRBV10-1 combines with J gene TRBJ2-5; possible D gene TRBD2, 5 bases. There are 15 residues in the CDR3. CDR1 WNHNN and CDR2 SYGVQD come from the germline V gene (reference sequence). Trimming cost V 0 bases and J 5 bases, with 13 bases left between them. In nucleotides, the CDR3 is TGCGCCAGCAGTGAGTCGGTTGGGGAGTGGGAGACCCAGTACTTC. Its protein is CASSESVGEWETQYF.

This clonotype was picked up a small number of times. This chain joins TRBV11-3 and TRBJ2-1; D remains ambiguous. Deletions cut 6 bases from V and 5 bases from J, with 11 bases between. Germline V gene data show CDR1 as SGHNT and CDR2 as YENEEA. CDR3 length: 13 residues. The DNA of the CDR3 is TGTGCCAGCAGTCCAGACTTGAACAATGAGCAGTTCTTC. It specifies CASSPDLNNEQFF. Variable domain in full (rest from reference TRBV11-3 and TRBJ2-1): EAGVVQSPRYKIIEKKQPVAFWCNPISGHNTLYWYLQNLGQGPELLIRYENEEAVDDSQLPKDRFSAERLKGVDSTLKIQPAELGDSAVYLCASSPDLNNEQFFGPGTRLTVL.

The CDR3 is CASSVGFETQYF. The DNA for the CDR3 is TGTGCCAGCAGCGTAGGTTTCGAGACCCAGTACTTC. This chain links TRBV9 with TRBJ2-5; D is undetermined. This CDR3 has 12 amino acids. Germline CDR1 reads SGDLS; CDR2 reads YYNGEE. V lost 0 bases to trimming and J lost 5 bases, with 5 bases between them.

This sequence joins TRBV20-1 and TRBJ2-7, with TRBD2 as a possible D gene (6 bases). Trimming cost V 6 bases and J 0 bases, with 15 bases left between them. The CDR3 runs to 14 residues. CDR1 and CDR2 from the germline V gene are DFQATT and SNEGSKA (reference sequence). The CDR3 loop is CSAPLAPSSYEQYF. For the CDR3, the DNA is TGCAGTGCCCCACTAGCACCGAGCTCCTACGAGCAGTACTTC.

The V call is TRBV6-1, the J call TRBJ1-2; D remains ambiguous. V was shortened by 1 base and J by 3 bases, with 9 bases between the two germline ends. CDR1 and CDR2 from the germline V gene are MNHNS and SASEGT. CDR3 size: 14 residues. The CDR3 DNA follows: TGTGCCAGCAGTGAAGGTTACGCCCACTATGGCTACACCTTC. Its protein is CASSEGYAHYGYTF.

This chain uses TRBV11-2 with TRBJ1-1; D is uncertain. Trimming left V 5 bases short and J 0 bases short, with 13 bases between. This CDR3 comprises 15 residues. CDR1 is SGHAT, CDR2 FQNNGV, per germline. The CDR3 sequence: CASSPHSSMNTEAFF. CDR3 nucleotide sequence: TGTGCCAGCAGCCCCCACAGTAGCATGAACACTGAAGCTTTCTTT.

The chain couples TRBV27 to TRBJ1-5; the D gene is possibly TRBD1 (5 bases). There are 14 residues in the CDR3. The V and J ends lost 2 bases and 7 bases respectively, with 12 bases between them. Germline CDR1 reads MNHEY; CDR2 reads SMNVEV (reference sequence). The CDR3 DNA reads TGTGCCAGCAGTTTACAGGGTAGGTTGCAGCCCCAGCATTTT. Its translation: CASSLQGRLQPQHF.

This clonotype was seen only a few times. This chain links TRBV5-1 with TRBJ1-2, with no clear D. CDR3 length: 13 residues. The V and J ends lost 5 bases and 3 bases respectively, with 11 bases between them. Germline V gives CDR1 SGHRS, CDR2 YFSETQ. Here the CDR3 DNA reads TGCGCCAGCAGTGGAGGACGTGACTATGGCTACACCTTC. This sequence encodes CASSGGRDYGYTF. The complete variable domain, with remaining parts taken from reference TRBV5-1 and TRBJ1-2, reads KAGVTQTPRYLIKTRGQQVTLSCSPISGHRSVSWYQQTPGQGLQFLFEYFSETQRNKGNFPGRFSGRQFSNSRSEMNVSTLELGDSALYLCASSGGRDYGYTFGSGTRLTVV.

This clonotype occurred a few times. This chain joins TRBV9 and TRBJ2-1; D is undetermined. CDR3 length: 15 residues. The V gene lost 4 bases and the J gene lost 1 base, with 12 bases spanning the gap. Germline CDR1 reads SGDLS; CDR2 reads YYNGEE. The CDR3 bases are TGTGCCAGCAGCCGTGAGAGAAAGTCCTACAATGAGCAGTTCTTC. The encoded protein is CASSRERKSYNEQFF. Combining the CDR3 with reference TRBV9 and TRBJ2-1 gives the whole variable domain DSGVTQTPKHLITATGQRVTLRCSPRSGDLSVYWYQQSLDQGLQFLIQYYNGEERAKGNILERFSAQQFPDLHSELNLSSLELGDSALYFCASSRERKSYNEQFFGPGTRLTVL.

This clonotype was seen only a few times. The chain recombines TRBV5-1 with TRBJ2-5; D possibly uses TRBD1 or TRBD2 (5 bases each). The CDR3 extends over 16 amino acids. Looked up from germline, CDR1 is SGHRS and CDR2 is YFSETQ. The V end was cut by 4 bases, the J end by 5 bases, with 21 bases between. The chain's CDR3 is CASSQTAGSVGETQYF. For the CDR3, the DNA is TGCGCCAGCAGCCAGACGGCAGGGAGTGTCGGGGAGACCCAGTACTTC.